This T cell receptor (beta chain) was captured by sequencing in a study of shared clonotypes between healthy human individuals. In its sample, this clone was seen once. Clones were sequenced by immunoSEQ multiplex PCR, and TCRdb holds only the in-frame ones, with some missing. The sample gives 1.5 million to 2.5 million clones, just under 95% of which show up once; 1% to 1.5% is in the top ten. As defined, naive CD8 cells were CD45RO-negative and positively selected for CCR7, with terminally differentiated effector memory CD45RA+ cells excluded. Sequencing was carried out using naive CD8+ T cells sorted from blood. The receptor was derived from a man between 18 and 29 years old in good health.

The CDR3 protein is CASSSDVNQPQHF. The DNA of the CDR3 is TGTGCCAGCAGCTCTGATGTAAATCAGCCCCAGCATTTT. The chain combines TRBV5-6 with TRBJ1-5; D call uncertain. Trimming removed 3 bases at V and 4 bases at J, with 8 bases between. Germline-derived CDR1 and CDR2 are SGHDT and YYEEEE. The CDR3 has 13 amino acids.